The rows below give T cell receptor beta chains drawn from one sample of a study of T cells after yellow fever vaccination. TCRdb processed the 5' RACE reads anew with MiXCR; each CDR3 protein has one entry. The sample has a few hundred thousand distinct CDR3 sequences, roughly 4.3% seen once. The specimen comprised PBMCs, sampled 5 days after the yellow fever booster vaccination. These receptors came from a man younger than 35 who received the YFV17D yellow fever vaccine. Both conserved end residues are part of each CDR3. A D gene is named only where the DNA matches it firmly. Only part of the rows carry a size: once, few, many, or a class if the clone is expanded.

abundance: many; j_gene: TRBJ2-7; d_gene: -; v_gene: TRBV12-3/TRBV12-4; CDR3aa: CASSPPRGGRKRSYEQYF; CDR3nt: TGTGCCAGCAGTCCCCCGCGGGGCGGGCGGAAGAGGTCCTACGAGCAGTACTTC
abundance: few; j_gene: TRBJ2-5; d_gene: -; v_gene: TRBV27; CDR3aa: CASRSSRRETQYF; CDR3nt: TGTGCCAGCAGGTCCTCTAGACGAGAGACCCAGTACTTC
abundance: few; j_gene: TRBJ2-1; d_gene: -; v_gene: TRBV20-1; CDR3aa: CSVIGGAGGYNEQFF; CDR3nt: TGCAGTGTTATAGGGGGGGCGGGTGGATACAATGAGCAGTTCTTC
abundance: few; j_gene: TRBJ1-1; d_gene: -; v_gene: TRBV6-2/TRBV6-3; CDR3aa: CASSYSTEAFF; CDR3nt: TGTGCCAGCAGTTACTCAACGGAAGCTTTCTTT
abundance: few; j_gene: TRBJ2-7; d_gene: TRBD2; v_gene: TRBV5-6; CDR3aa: CASSGGGEQYF; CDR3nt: TGTGCCAGCAGCGGGGGGGGCGAGCAGTACTTC
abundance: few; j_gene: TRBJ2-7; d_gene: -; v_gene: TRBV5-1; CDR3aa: CASSPELGYSYEQYF; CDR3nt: TGCGCCAGCAGCCCAGAATTGGGATACTCCTACGAGCAGTACTTC
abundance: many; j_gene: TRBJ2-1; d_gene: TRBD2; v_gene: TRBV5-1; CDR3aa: CASSVTSAPFSYNEQFF; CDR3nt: TGCGCCAGCAGCGTTACTAGCGCCCCATTCTCCTACAATGAGCAGTTCTTC
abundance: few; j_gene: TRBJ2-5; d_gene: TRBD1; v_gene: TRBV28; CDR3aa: CASSFSFGQGIEQQTQYF; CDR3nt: TGTGCCAGCAGTTTTAGTTTTGGACAGGGGATAGAACAGCAGACCCAGTACTTC
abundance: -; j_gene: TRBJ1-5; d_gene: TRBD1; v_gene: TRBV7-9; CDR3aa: CASSKQGAGQPQHF; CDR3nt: TGTGCCAGCAGTAAACAGGGGGCAGGTCAGCCCCAGCATTTT
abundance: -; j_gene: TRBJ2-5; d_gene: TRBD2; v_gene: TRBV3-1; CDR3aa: CASSHLAGAALETQYF; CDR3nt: TGTGCCAGCAGCCACCTAGCGGGAGCCGCTCTGGAGACCCAGTACTTC
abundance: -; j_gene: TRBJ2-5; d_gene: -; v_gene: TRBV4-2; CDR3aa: CASSQGVGPRVSQYF; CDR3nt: TGTGCCAGCAGCCAAGGTGTGGGGCCACGTGTAAGCCAGTACTTC
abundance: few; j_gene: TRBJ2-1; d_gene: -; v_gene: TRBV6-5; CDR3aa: CASSYVGGIDEQFF; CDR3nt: TGTGCCAGCAGTTACGTGGGGGGTATCGATGAGCAGTTCTTC
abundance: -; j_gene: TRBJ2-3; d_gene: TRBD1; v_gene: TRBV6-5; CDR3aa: CASRQDRERTDTQYF; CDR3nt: TGTGCCAGCAGACAGGACAGGGAGAGAACAGATACGCAGTATTTT
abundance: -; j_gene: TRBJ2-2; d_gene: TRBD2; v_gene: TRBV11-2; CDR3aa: CASSRLGRGSAGELFF; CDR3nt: TGTGCCAGCAGCCGCCTCGGGAGGGGCTCGGCCGGGGAGCTGTTTTTT
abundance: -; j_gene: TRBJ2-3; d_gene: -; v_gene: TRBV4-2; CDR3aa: CASSQYKLSTDTQYF; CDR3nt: TGTGCCAGCAGCCAATACAAGCTCTCCACAGATACGCAGTATTTT
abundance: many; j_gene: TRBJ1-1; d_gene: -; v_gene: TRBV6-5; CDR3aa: CASSYSVNTEAFF; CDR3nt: TGTGCCAGCAGTTACTCGGTCAACACTGAAGCTTTCTTT
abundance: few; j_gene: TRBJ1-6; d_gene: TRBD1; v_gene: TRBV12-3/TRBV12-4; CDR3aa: CASSSGTGVVF; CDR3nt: TGTGCCAGCAGTTCCGGGACAGGCGTTGTCTTT